This T cell receptor beta chain was sequenced for a study of cytomegalovirus exposure and HLA in healthy donors. Researchers ran the PCR with 60 Vbeta and 13 Jbeta primers. Measured with immunoSEQ multiplex PCR; TCRdb has only the in-frame clones, and not every one. The sample consists of more than 100,000 clones, under 75% of them appearing once. With respect to this clone: Its antigen is unknown.

Regarding the study as a whole: What TCR beta sequences reportedly achieved was accurate prediction of HLA-A and HLA-B alleles in most subjects. Segments of the TCR beta V type were, in most cases, productive about 87% or about 30% of the time in an earlier analysis. Associated with cytomegalovirus, according to the listing, were 170 or so TCR beta chains.

The TCR was taken from a woman between 35 and 50 years old in good health and CMV-seronegative. What was sequenced was PBMCs.

In nucleotides, the CDR3 is TGTGCCAGCAGCCCGTATAATAGCAATCAGCCCCAGCATTTT. Amino acids: CASSPYNSNQPQHF. This chain connects TRBV6-5 to TRBJ1-5; D not certain. The CDR3 is made up of 14 amino acids. Germline V gives CDR1 MNHEY, CDR2 SVGAGI. V lost 6 bases and J 0 bases, leaving 9 bases between the germline ends.